This T cell receptor (beta chain) was retrieved from a study of monozygotic twins with inflammatory bowel disease. Findings and limits, study-wide: Separate T cell subtypes could not be resolved from one another. Sharing of clonotypes with others was lower in IBD patients than in healthy twins, and this was especially so with disease activity. Lower TCRbeta diversity (inverse Simpson) was seen in IBD patients than in healthy co-twins.

The RNA usage for each TCR library was around 4,000 ng of total RNA. TCRdb re-called the 5' RACE reads; every CDR3 protein appears as one record, without DNA. Reported are approximately 400,000 distinct CDR3 sequences; the ten largest clones contain roughly 2.2%. In the case of this clonotype: Antigen unknown.

There are 13 residues in the CDR3. Germline CDR1 and CDR2: KGHSH and LQKENI. This chain uses TRBV18 with TRBJ2-3. This clonotype was sampled from a human donor with ulcerative colitis or Crohn's disease, or a healthy co-twin of an affected twin (not recorded which). The sequenced sample consisted of blood. The CDR3 region is CASSPPSGDTQYF.